Below are 8 T cell receptor beta chains sequenced from a single sample in a study of shared clonotypes between healthy human individuals (dated by TCRdb to the early 2020s). Preparation of the library involved the immunoSEQ multiplex PCR assay. Imported from immuneACCESS, the table was reduced by TCRdb to in-frame sequences with V and J called. These copies leave out some clones; in studies compared against another copy, an unresolved V gene accounts for under half, and the cause of the remainder is not known. The sample yields over 1.4 million clones; more than 95% were counted once. In total, the top ten clones hold approximately 1.1% of the sample. Sequenced input: naive CD4+ T cells sorted from blood. In light of the paper, this sample's cell subset or site label describes: CD45RA+ positively selected. The receptors derive from a young man in good health.

The genes are TRBV11-1 and TRBJ2-7, with 8 bases lining up with TRBD1. The germline V gene encodes CDR1 SGHAT and CDR2 FQDESV (reference sequence). The CDR3 is made up of 15 amino acids. V lost 1 base, J lost 4 bases, and 6 bases stayed unmatched. CDR3 protein: CASSLGQGRGYEQYF. CDR3 coding DNA: TGTGCCAGCAGCTTAGGACAGGGGCGGGGATACGAGCAGTACTTC.

CDR3: CASSARQGASGYTF. Here the CDR3 DNA reads TGTGCCAGCAGTGCCCGACAGGGGGCGAGTGGCTACACCTTC. This chain uses TRBV27 with TRBJ1-2; 10 positions agree with TRBD1. V was pared by 5 bases and J by 7 bases, with 7 bases of the junction left unmatched. The length of the CDR3 is 14 residues. Germline CDR1 and CDR2: MNHEY and SMNVEV (reference sequence).

This rearrangement joins TRBV7-6 to TRBJ2-3; TRBD2 matches 10 bases. Germline CDR1 and CDR2: SGHVS and FNYEAQ. With 5 bases clipped from V and 12 bases from J, the junction kept 8 bases outside the gene matches. The CDR3 has 13 amino acids. This chain's CDR3 is CASSPASGSSQYF. Written as DNA, the CDR3 is TGTGCCAGCAGCCCGGCTAGCGGGAGTAGTCAGTATTTT. Variable domain in full (rest from reference TRBV7-6 and TRBJ2-3): GAGVSQSPRYKVTKRGQDVALRCDPISGHVSLYWYRQALGQGPEFLTYFNYEAQQDKSGLPNDRFSAERPEGSISTLTIQRTEQRDSAMYRCASSPASGSSQYFGPGTRLTVL.

This sequence joins TRBV5-1 and TRBJ2-5, with D tentatively TRBD2 (6 bases). There are 15 residues in the CDR3. V was pared by 0 bases and J by 5 bases, with 14 bases between. CDR1 and CDR2 from the germline V gene are SGHRS and YFSETQ. CDR3 residues: CASSLDRGWRETQYF. The CDR3 DNA is TGCGCCAGCAGCTTGGATCGGGGGTGGCGGGAGACCCAGTACTTC.

J is TRBJ2-5 and V is TRBV9, with D perhaps being TRBD1 or TRBD2 (5 bases each). V lost 3 bases and J lost 5, with 5 bases in between. In germline, CDR1 is SGDLS, CDR2 YYNGEE. The CDR3 is 11 amino acids. The DNA of the CDR3 is TGTGCCAGCAGCGGGGGGGAGACCCAGTACTTC. Encoded protein: CASSGGETQYF.

The CDR3 bases are TGTGCCAGCAGTTTAACAGGGAGTTTTCCCGGGGAGCTGTTTTTT. Protein: CASSLTGSFPGELFF. The chain has TRBV27 and TRBJ2-2; D possibly corresponds to TRBD1 (6 bases). Trimming pared 2 bases from V and 6 bases from J, leaving 13 bases between. Germline-derived CDR1 and CDR2 are MNHEY and SMNVEV (reference sequence). CDR3 length: 15 residues.

DNA for the CDR3: TGTGCCAGCAGCTTAGGGACTAGCGGGAGTAGATTCTACGAGCAGTACTTC. Protein: CASSLGTSGSRFYEQYF. The V gene is TRBV7-2, the J gene TRBJ2-7, with TRBD2 identical over 13 bases. The CDR3 spans 17 residues. In germline, CDR1 is SGHTA, CDR2 FQGNSA. Trimming cost V 1 base and J 3 bases; bases outside gene matches: 6.

The genes are TRBV2 and TRBJ2-7, with 13 bases matching TRBD2. V shed 11 bases, J shed 7 bases, and the junction held 8 bases outside the gene matches. CDR1 is SNHLY and CDR2 is FYNNEI in the germline V gene. The CDR3 runs to 13 residues. The CDR3 sequence is CAGGLAGVGEQYF. CDR3 nucleotides: TGTGCCGGAGGACTAGCGGGAGTAGGGGAGCAGTACTTC.